This T cell receptor (beta chain) was sequenced during a study of a mutant IDH1 vaccine in newly diagnosed glioma. Background on the study: Before enrollment, the patients had been treated with radiotherapy alone, temozolomide alone, or both together. Most of them had received both.

Sample time point: week 11, during vaccination. Vaccination used 300 ug of mutant IDH1 20-mer peptide per dose, with topical imiquimod. The table came from immunoSEQ multiplex PCR; TCRdb's copy has only in-frame clones and leaves some out. The repertoire includes around 120,000 clones, about four fifths of them detected once, and less than 7% sits in the top ten. Comment on this clone: Its antigen is not known.

V was shortened by 6 bases and J by 5 bases, with 14 bases between the two germline ends. Germline CDR1 and CDR2: SGHAT and FQDESV (reference sequence). There are 15 residues in the CDR3. General observations from the study: Evidence of vaccine-induced immune responses was documented in 85% to 95% of patients.

The rearrangement joins TRBV11-1 to TRBJ1-6; unclear D gene. Sample: PBMCs, taken from a glioma patient whose treatment included an IDH1 peptide vaccine. The TCR originated in a man aged 40-49 years with glioma. This chain's CDR3 is CASSPDVSNNSPLHF. DNA for the CDR3: TGTGCCAGCAGTCCGGACGTCTCTAATAATTCACCCCTCCACTTT.